A selection of T cell receptor beta chains follows, all from one sample in a study of T-cell memory formation after mild COVID-19. Each CDR3 protein is one row after TCRdb ran MiXCR on the 5' RACE reads. The sample lists roughly 620,000 distinct CDR3 sequences, roughly 17% seen once, with around 13% in the top ten. Specimen: PBMCs or a T cell subset sorted from them (not recorded which). These receptors originate from an adult woman who had mild COVID-19 (a few samples of this study predate the infection). Cell type and time point are not known. Both conserved end residues are part of each CDR3. Each record gives: V gene, J gene, clone size, D gene, CDR3 protein, CDR3 DNA. The D gene is left open where the match is weak. Size tells how often a clone was seen (once, few, many) or the class of an expanded clone, and some rows leave it out.

V: TRBV18; J: TRBJ1-2; size: few; D: -; CDR3: CASSPSGVRDPYGYTF; DNA: TGTGCCAGCTCACCATCCGGGGTACGAGATCCCTATGGCTACACCTTC
V: TRBV25-1; J: TRBJ1-1; size: few; D: TRBD1; CDR3: CASRDRKNTEAFF; DNA: TGTGCCAGCAGGGACAGGAAAAACACTGAAGCTTTCTTT
V: TRBV15; J: TRBJ2-7; size: -; D: TRBD1; CDR3: CATSEGQGVEQYF; DNA: TGTGCCACCAGCGAAGGACAGGGGGTCGAGCAGTACTTC
V: TRBV18; J: TRBJ1-1; size: -; D: -; CDR3: CASSPKHPGVAFF; DNA: TGTGCCAGCTCACCAAAACACCCTGGGGTAGCTTTCTTT
V: TRBV12-3/TRBV12-4; J: TRBJ2-1; size: many; D: -; CDR3: CASSLRGGEQFF; DNA: TGTGCCAGCAGCTTGAGGGGAGGTGAGCAGTTCTTC
V: TRBV5-1; J: TRBJ2-7; size: -; D: -; CDR3: CASSLAEGFKQYF; DNA: TGCGCCAGCAGCTTGGCCGAGGGTTTCAAGCAGTACTTC
V: TRBV2; J: TRBJ2-1; size: -; D: -; CDR3: CASTGDGDEQFF; DNA: TGTGCCAGCACCGGAGATGGAGATGAGCAGTTCTTC
V: TRBV6-5; J: TRBJ2-1; size: -; D: TRBD2; CDR3: CASSYSMIAGLSYNEQFF; DNA: TGTGCCAGCAGTTACTCGATGATAGCGGGACTCTCCTACAATGAGCAGTTCTTC
V: TRBV24-1; J: TRBJ1-2; size: few; D: -; CDR3: CATSDQNYGYTF; DNA: TGTGCCACCAGTGATCAAAACTATGGCTACACCTTC
V: TRBV7-9; J: TRBJ2-7; size: many; D: -; CDR3: CASSLAVSSYEQYF; DNA: TGTGCCAGCAGCTTAGCAGTCAGCTCCTACGAGCAGTACTTC
V: TRBV6-2/TRBV6-3; J: TRBJ2-3; size: few; D: -; CDR3: CASKMNPSTDTQYF; DNA: TGTGCCAGCAAGATGAATCCTAGCACAGATACGCAGTATTTT
V: TRBV7-2; J: TRBJ2-1; size: -; D: TRBD1; CDR3: CASTMTSRGQGRSYNEQFF; DNA: TGTGCCAGCACAATGACAAGTCGGGGACAGGGCAGGTCCTACAATGAGCAGTTCTTC
V: TRBV9; J: TRBJ2-1; size: few; D: -; CDR3: CASSPKTLALASSYNEQFF; DNA: TGTGCCAGCAGTCCCAAGACGCTAGCGCTTGCTAGCTCCTACAATGAGCAGTTCTTC
V: TRBV7-3; J: TRBJ2-2; size: few; D: -; CDR3: CASSFEGNTGELFF; DNA: TGTGCCAGCAGCTTTGAGGGAAACACCGGGGAGCTGTTTTTT
V: TRBV5-1; J: TRBJ2-3; size: -; D: TRBD2; CDR3: CASTSGGRADTQYF; DNA: TGCGCCAGCACCTCCGGGGGGAGGGCAGATACGCAGTATTTT
V: TRBV6-5; J: TRBJ1-2; size: few; D: TRBD1; CDR3: CASSSSGQDSNYGYTF; DNA: TGTGCCAGCAGTTCGTCAGGACAGGATTCTAACTATGGCTACACCTTC
V: TRBV5-1; J: TRBJ2-1; size: many; D: -; CDR3: CASSQRGSSYNEQFF; DNA: TGCGCCAGCAGTCAACGGGGTAGCTCCTACAATGAGCAGTTCTTC
V: TRBV6-1; J: TRBJ1-6; size: few; D: -; CDR3: CASSDQVGNSPLHF; DNA: TGTGCCAGCAGTGATCAGGTCGGCAATTCACCCCTCCACTTT
V: TRBV5-1; J: TRBJ1-2; size: -; D: TRBD1; CDR3: CASSRDSGYYGYTF; DNA: TGCGCCAGCAGCCGGGACAGCGGATACTATGGCTACACCTTC
V: TRBV12-3/TRBV12-4; J: TRBJ1-4; size: few; D: TRBD1; CDR3: CASSSDRVGEKLFF; DNA: TGTGCCAGCAGCTCGGACAGGGTCGGCGAAAAACTGTTTTTT
V: TRBV30; J: TRBJ1-1; size: -; D: -; CDR3: CAWSVSPNTEAFF; DNA: TGTGCCTGGAGTGTGTCCCCGAACACTGAAGCTTTCTTT
V: TRBV27; J: TRBJ1-1; size: few; D: -; CDR3: CASSLHVGLGQTGGEAFF; DNA: TGTGCCAGCAGTTTACACGTGGGGCTCGGACAGACCGGGGGTGAAGCTTTCTTT